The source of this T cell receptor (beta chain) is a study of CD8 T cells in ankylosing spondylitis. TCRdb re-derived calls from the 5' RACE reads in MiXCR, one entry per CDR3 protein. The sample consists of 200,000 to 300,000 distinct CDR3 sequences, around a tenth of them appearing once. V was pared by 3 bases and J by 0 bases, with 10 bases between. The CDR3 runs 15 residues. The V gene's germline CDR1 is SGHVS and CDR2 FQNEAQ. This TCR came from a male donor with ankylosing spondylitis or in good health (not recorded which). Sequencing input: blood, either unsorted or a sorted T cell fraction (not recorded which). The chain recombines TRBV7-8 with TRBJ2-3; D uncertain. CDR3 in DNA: TGTGCCAGCAGCTTCTTTGCCTTAAGCACAGATACGCAGTATTTT. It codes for CASSFFALSTDTQYF. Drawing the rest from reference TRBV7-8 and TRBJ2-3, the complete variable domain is GAGVSQSPRYKVAKRGQDVALRCDPISGHVSLFWYQQALGQGPEFLTYFQNEAQLDKSGLPSDRFFAERPEGSVSTLKIQRTQQEDSAVYLCASSFFALSTDTQYFGPGTRLTVL.